A single sample gave rise to the 4 T cell receptor beta chains below, sequenced in a study of PD-L1 blockade in urothelial cancer. TCRdb's copy holds only in-frame clones and misses some; the assay was immunoSEQ multiplex PCR. Seen here are tens of thousands of clones, 85% observed once, and the top ten hold around 2.5%. Time point reported: peripheral blood 6 weeks after treatment start. Sequencing used PBMCs, obtained around atezolizumab (anti-PD-L1) treatment. All receptors derive from an older man with urothelial cancer.

This chain uses TRBV7-8 with TRBJ2-5; D gene ambiguous. The V and J ends lost 2 bases and 2 bases respectively, with 6 bases between them. Germline V gene sequence: CDR1 SGHVS, CDR2 FQNEAQ. The CDR3 is 13 amino acids. DNA of the CDR3: TGTGCCAGCAGCTTATACTTACAAGAGACCCAGTACTTC. It encodes CASSLYLQETQYF.

The V call is TRBV7-2, the J call TRBJ2-2, with 10 bases aligning to TRBD2. Unmatched junction bases numbered 4, after V lost 5 bases and J lost 1 base. The CDR3 covers 16 residues. The germline gives CDR1 SGHTA, CDR2 FQGNSA. The CDR3 sequence is CASSPASGRNTGELFF. Here the CDR3 DNA reads TGTGCCAGCAGCCCCGCTAGCGGGAGGAACACCGGGGAGCTGTTTTTT.

The CDR3 protein is CASSTQGRTEAFF. In DNA form, the CDR3 reads TGTGCCAGTAGTACCCAGGGCCGGACTGAAGCTTTCTTT. V and J are TRBV19 and TRBJ1-1; a weak D match, TRBD1 (5 bases). Trimming cost V 4 bases and J 5 bases, with 11 bases left between them. Germline assignment: CDR1 LNHDA and CDR2 SQIVND (reference sequence). This CDR3 is built from 13 residues. The complete variable domain, with remaining parts taken from reference TRBV19 and TRBJ1-1, reads DGGITQSPKYLFRKEGQNVTLSCEQNLNHDAMYWYRQDPGQGLRLIYYSQIVNDFQKGDIAEGYSVSREKKESFPLTVTSAQKNPTAFYLCASSTQGRTEAFFGQGTRLTVV.

The rearrangement links TRBV27 to TRBJ2-1; TRBD2 is a possible D gene (6 bases). V shed 3 bases and J shed 2 bases, with 11 bases lying between them. In germline, CDR1 is MNHEY, CDR2 SMNVEV (reference sequence). This CDR3 region has 15 residues. The CDR3 DNA is TGTGCCAGCAGTTTGGGAGGTTTTACCTACAATGAGCAGTTCTTC. Its translation: CASSLGGFTYNEQFF.